This TCR beta chain appears in the sequencing data of a study of Ad26.COV2.S vaccination and SARS-CoV-2 variants. Details on this clone: Its antigen is not identified.

Study-level points and caveats: Vaccine recipients surpassed placebo recipients in spike-specific TCR breadth. Post-vaccination breadth of spike-specific CD8+ and CD4+ T cell responses was reportedly substantial. The TCR breadth and depth analyses may have produced an underestimate of total T cell responses.

Germline V CDR1 and CDR2: MNHEY, SVGAGI. This CDR3 comprises 15 residues. The trim removed 7 bases at V and 3 bases at J, leaving 11 bases unmatched. Assay used: immunoSEQ multiplex PCR; TCRdb lists only in-frame clones, some missing. The sample includes tens of thousands of clones, about 80% seen only once; the top ten take over 40%. The chain uses TRBV6-5 and TRBJ1-1; TRBD1 matches at 7 bases. This clonotype was sampled from a human donor who had recovered from COVID-19. Material: peripheral blood, obtained after recovery from COVID-19. CDR3 sequence (DNA): TGTGCCAGCAAAACAGGGGTGGATAGGGACACTGAAGCTTTCTTT. Translating gives CASKTGVDRDTEAFF.